This T cell receptor beta chain was identified during a study of blood T cell repertoires in COVID-19. Study summary: Sites in the United States, Italy and Spain provided acute and convalescent COVID-19 samples. T cells, B-cell-depleted T cells, or PBMCs supplied cDNA or gDNA.

Authors' processing steps: Researchers report that nucleated cell counts were estimated from reference gene primer amplification. Method: immunoSEQ multiplex PCR; TCRdb's copy keeps in-frame clones and lacks some. V and J calls and clone size are copied from that table; D and trimming were computed from the DNA. The sample shows some 230,000 clones, about nine tenths of them seen only once. This CDR3 spans 15 amino acids. In germline, CDR1 is SGDLS, CDR2 YYNGEE. Unmatched junction bases numbered 6, after V lost 3 bases and J lost 2 bases. The source material was peripheral blood. The TCR comes from a man aged 25-45 years who had recovered from COVID-19. This rearrangement joins TRBV9 to TRBJ2-5; 8 bases are a match to TRBD1. The CDR3 DNA is TGTGCCAGCAGCGATTGGACAGGGCGTCAAGAGACCCAGTACTTC. It yields the protein CASSDWTGRQETQYF.